This T cell receptor beta chain was profiled in a study of Graves' ophthalmopathy and Graves' hyperthyroidism. Findings and caveats of the study: Blood also harbored most expanded thyroid clonotypes above 0.001 frequency.

J was trimmed by 5 bases and V by 0 bases; bases with no gene match: 8. This CDR3 has 16 residues. In germline, CDR1 is SGHAT, CDR2 FQNNGV. RNA transcripts provided the template for amplifying TCR beta CDR3 regions. Amplification began with first-round RT-PCR using HTBI primers, then second-round multiplex PCR was performed. MiXCR, applied by TCRdb to the multiplex PCR reads, yields one record per CDR3 protein. This sample has around 1.1 million distinct CDR3 sequences, with less than 45% found just once. This clonotype occurred many times. Its antigen is unidentified. The sequence was obtained from an adult man with Graves' hyperthyroidism. The source material was peripheral blood or thyroid tissue (not recorded which). The chain uses TRBV11-2 and TRBJ2-7; 9 bases align to TRBD2. The CDR3 region has the DNA TGTGCCAGCAGCTTAGAAGGCGGGAGGGCCCGAGACGAGCAGTACTTC. It encodes CASSLEGGRARDEQYF.